The sample holds many counts of the clone carrying this T cell receptor (beta chain). As yet, its antigen is unknown. This sample was included in a study of spatial heterogeneity in lung cancer. Time point specified: sample taken at primary tumor resection. Germline V gene data show CDR1 as SGHKS and CDR2 as YYEKEE (reference sequence). V lost 4 bases, J lost 7 bases, and 16 bases stayed unmatched. The CDR3 is made up of 16 amino acids. Notes on the study in general: In tumors, expanded intratumoral alpha and beta TCR counts tracked mutation counts.

TCRdb called the 5' RACE reads again in MiXCR, with one record for every CDR3 protein. The table shows about 6,900 distinct CDR3 sequences, with approximately 6.3% occurring only once. The sequenced sample was lung tumor tissue, obtained at surgery. The TCR comes from a male donor with early-stage non-small cell lung cancer. The V call is TRBV5-5, the J call TRBJ2-7, with 8 bases fitting TRBD2. CDR3 sequence reads: CASSTHRRGGLREQYF. The CDR3, as DNA: TGTGCCAGCAGCACCCACCGCCGGGGGGGTCTACGAGAGCAGTACTTC.